This entry lists 19 T cell receptor beta chains sequenced from one sample in a study of shared clonotypes between healthy human individuals (dated by TCRdb to between 2020 and 2021). CD8 naive samples were obtained by positive selection for CCR7 among CD45RO-negative cells, yielding a CD45RA+CCR7+ population from which TemRA cells were excluded. Library preparation employed the immunoSEQ multiplex PCR assay. In TCRdb, the immuneACCESS table is reduced to in-frame sequences with V and J assigned. These tables do not hold every clone; where another copy was compared, an unresolved V gene accounts for under half, and the others remain unexplained. The sample profile shows 1.5 million to 2.5 million clones; less than 95% of them were found once. The top ten constitute 1% to 1.5% of the sample. The sequencing sample was made of naive CD8+ T cells sorted from blood. The cell subset or site label, read with the paper, signifies: CD45RA+CCR7+. The receptor set was obtained from a man aged 18 to 29 in good health.

The gene calls are TRBV10-3 and TRBJ2-6; maybe TRBD1 (6 bases). CDR1 ENHRY and CDR2 SYGVKD come from the germline V gene. V was cut by 6 bases and J by 0 bases, with 18 bases left in between. CDR3 length: 18 residues. The CDR3 nucleotides are TGTGCCATCAGAGATTGGACAGAATCTTACTCTGGGGCCAACGTCCTGACTTTC. This sequence encodes CAIRDWTESYSGANVLTF.

V is TRBV9 and J is TRBJ1-1; D may be TRBD1 (6 bases). CDR3 size: 16 residues. The germline V and J ends were trimmed by 3 bases and 4 bases, with 19 bases remaining between them. Germline CDR1 SGDLS, CDR2 YYNGEE. Here the CDR3 reads CASSADRMKGSTEAFF. The DNA for the CDR3 is TGTGCCAGCAGCGCAGACAGGATGAAGGGAAGCACTGAAGCTTTCTTT.

The chain is built from TRBV4-2 and TRBJ1-1; D unclear. The V gene lost 7 bases and the J gene lost 8 bases, with 17 bases spanning the gap. Germline lookup yields CDR1 LGHNA and CDR2 YNFKEQ. The CDR3 is made up of 13 amino acids. The CDR3 is CASMPFGPQEAFF. CDR3 DNA: TGTGCCAGCATGCCATTCGGACCTCAAGAAGCTTTCTTT.

This clone was counted a single time. This chain uses TRBV4-3 with TRBJ2-5; 11 nucleotides align to TRBD2. CDR3 length: 16 amino acids. Unmatched junction bases numbered 3, after V lost 3 bases and J lost 0 bases. In germline, CDR1 is LGHNA, CDR2 YSLEER. CDR3 protein: CASSQLAGGNQETQYF. CDR3 bases: TGCGCCAGCAGCCAGCTAGCGGGAGGCAACCAAGAGACCCAGTACTTC.

V and J are TRBV4-1 and TRBJ2-1; 10 nucleotides line up with TRBD1. The CDR3 sequence is 18 residues long. Trimming took 0 bases from V and 2 from J; bases not matched to a gene: 7. The germline V gene has CDR1 MGHRA and CDR2 YSYEKL. CDR3 sequence (DNA): TGCGCCAGCAGCCAAGATAACGGACAGGGGGTAGCCTACAATGAGCAGTTCTTC. This gives the protein CASSQDNGQGVAYNEQFF.

The gene calls are TRBV30 and TRBJ1-2, with TRBD1 matching 8 bases. The V segment lost 4 bases and the J segment 3 bases; nucleotides outside the gene matches: 10. From germline, CDR1 is GTSNPN and CDR2 SVGIG (reference sequence). The CDR3 is made up of 15 amino acids. The CDR3 sequence is CAWTSAGGAYYGYTF. The CDR3 nucleotides are TGTGCCTGGACCTCGGCAGGGGGCGCGTACTATGGCTACACCTTC.

The V and J genes are TRBV7-8 and TRBJ2-7, with D possibly TRBD1 on 5 matching bases. The CDR3 runs 16 residues. V lost 3 bases to trimming and J lost 4 bases, with 19 bases between them. CDR1 and CDR2 from the germline V gene are SGHVS and FQNEAQ. CDR3 loop: CASSLDATTARYEQYF. The CDR3 region has the DNA TGTGCCAGCAGCTTGGATGCAACGACAGCACGATACGAGCAGTACTTC.

The rearrangement uses TRBV19 and TRBJ2-7; tentative D call: TRBD1 (5 bases). Germline assignment: CDR1 LNHDA and CDR2 SQIVND (reference sequence). CDR3 size: 14 residues. V was trimmed by 5 bases and J by 3 bases, leaving 14 bases between them. CDR3 sequence: CASSEDIPFYEQYF. The CDR3 DNA reads TGTGCCAGTAGTGAGGACATACCTTTCTACGAGCAGTACTTC.

V is TRBV5-1 and J is TRBJ1-1; no definite D call. V lost 4 bases, J lost 8 bases, and 12 bases lay in between. This CDR3 is 12 amino acids long. Per germline, CDR1 SGHRS and CDR2 YFSETQ. In DNA form, the CDR3 reads TGCGCCAGCAGCCCTTCCGGCGGGGAAGCTTTCTTT. This codes for CASSPSGGEAFF.

A single count supports this clone. V gene TRBV27 combines with J gene TRBJ2-3; tentative D call: TRBD2 (7 bases). The germline V gene encodes CDR1 MNHEY and CDR2 SMNVEV (reference sequence). Trimming stripped 3 bases from V and 0 bases from J, with 13 bases between. This CDR3 comprises 16 residues. The CDR3 sequence: CASSFGGAASTDTQYF. CDR3 sequence (DNA): TGTGCCAGCAGTTTTGGGGGGGCCGCTAGCACAGATACGCAGTATTTT.

Only one count was recorded for this clone. The chain links TRBV2 to TRBJ2-1; D is unclear. This CDR3 region has 14 residues. Germline CDR1 reads SNHLY; CDR2 reads FYNNEI. Trimming removed 6 bases at V and 3 bases at J, with 12 bases between. For the CDR3, the DNA is TGTGCCAGCAGAGATCCCCGATACTACAATGAGCAGTTCTTC. This gives the protein CASRDPRYYNEQFF.

This clone appeared once. J is TRBJ2-3 and V is TRBV7-9; no clear D gene. Germline values: CDR1 SEHNR, CDR2 FQNEAQ (reference sequence). The CDR3 has 14 residues. Trimming pared 5 bases from V and 2 bases from J, leaving 11 bases between. CDR3 in DNA: TGTGCCAGCAGCCCCCCATTATTCACAGATACGCAGTATTTT. Its protein is CASSPPLFTDTQYF.

J is TRBJ1-2 and V is TRBV12-5; the D gene is possibly TRBD1 (6 bases). The length of the CDR3 is 16 residues. Trimming left V 0 bases short and J 0 bases short, with 11 bases between. Germline values: CDR1 LGHNT, CDR2 FRNRAP. The CDR3 coding sequence is TGTGCTAGTGGTTTGGTACAGGGACTAACTAACTATGGCTACACCTTC. Translated: CASGLVQGLTNYGYTF.

The chain is built from TRBV30 and TRBJ2-1; TRBD1 agrees at 10 bases. With V trimmed by 0 bases and J by 8 bases, 4 bases remained unmatched. The germline V gene encodes CDR1 GTSNPN and CDR2 SVGIG (reference sequence). The CDR3 loop spans 14 amino acids. The chain's CDR3 is CAWSVGTGAHEQFF. The CDR3 nucleotides are TGTGCCTGGAGTGTCGGGACAGGGGCTCATGAGCAGTTCTTC. The entire variable domain, with the rest obtained from reference TRBV30 and TRBJ2-1, is as follows: SQTIHQWPATLVQPVGSPLSLECTVEGTSNPNLYWYRQAAGRGLQLLFYSVGIGQISSEVPQNLSASRPQDRQFILSSKKLLLSDSGFYLCAWSVGTGAHEQFFGPGTRLTVL.

The chain employs TRBV27 and TRBJ2-7, with 11 nucleotides matching TRBD1. The germline CDR1 and CDR2 sequences are MNHEY and SMNVEV (reference sequence). There are 15 residues in the CDR3. The J segment lost 1 base and the V segment lost 5 bases, leaving 4 bases of the junction unmatched. The DNA for the CDR3 is TGTGCCAGCAGTCGGACAGGGGGCGCATCCTACGAGCAGTACTTC. Translated: CASSRTGGASYEQYF.

V and J are TRBV6-6 and TRBJ2-7; 8 bases are shared with TRBD1. Trimming took 11 bases from V and 1 from J; bases not matched to a gene: 4. The CDR3 runs 12 residues. Germline CDR1 and CDR2: MNHNY and SVGAGI (reference sequence). The CDR3 sequence is CAARDRSYEQYF. CDR3 in DNA: TGTGCCGCCCGGGACAGGTCCTACGAGCAGTACTTC.

J is TRBJ2-3 and V is TRBV9; D perhaps matches TRBD2 (6 bases). The CDR3 loop spans 17 amino acids. Germline CDR1 reads SGDLS; CDR2 reads YYNGEE. V was trimmed by 3 bases and J by 1 base, leaving 18 bases between them. CDR3 sequence reads: CASSGRAGLDRTDTQYF. CDR3 nucleotide sequence: TGTGCCAGCAGCGGAAGGGCGGGGCTAGACCGCACAGATACGCAGTATTTT.

In the case of this clone: At the DNA level, this CDR3 is encoded by other sequences in the same sample as well. The chain recombines TRBV6-6 with TRBJ2-7; D is undetermined. There are 13 residues in the CDR3. The V end was cut by 0 bases, the J end by 0 bases, with 3 bases between. Germline CDR1 and CDR2: MNHNY and SVGAGI (reference sequence). CDR3 in amino acids: CASSYSSSYEQYF. For the CDR3, the DNA is TGTGCCAGCAGTTACTCATCCTCCTACGAGCAGTACTTC.

This sequence joins TRBV19 and TRBJ2-1, with 7 bases matching TRBD2. Germline values: CDR1 LNHDA, CDR2 SQIVND (reference sequence). The ends lost 3 bases at V and 7 bases at J; junction bases unmatched: 12. The CDR3 extends over 16 amino acids. DNA for the CDR3: TGTGCCAGTAGTATTTTCGGCGGGAGCCCCGGGAATGAGCAGTTCTTC. It specifies CASSIFGGSPGNEQFF.